This T cell receptor (beta chain) was recovered during a study of blood T cell repertoires in COVID-19. At the level of the study: Material from acute and convalescent COVID-19 was sourced from the United States, Italy and Spain. T cells, B-cell-depleted T cells, or PBMCs supplied cDNA or gDNA.

As originally analysed: For nucleated cells, counts were estimated from reference gene primer amplification. The table came from immunoSEQ multiplex PCR; TCRdb's copy has only in-frame clones and leaves some out. For V, J and clone size, that table is used; D and trimming come from the DNA. The sample lists some 150,000 clones; more than 80% were seen once. The CDR3 has 15 residues. In germline, CDR1 is MDHEN, CDR2 SYDVKM. Unmatched junction bases numbered 8, after V lost 6 bases and J lost 3 bases. Sequencing input: peripheral blood. The J gene is TRBJ1-1, the V gene TRBV28; 9 bases agree with TRBD1. The origin of this receptor is a woman between 35 and 50 years old with acute or convalescent COVID-19. The CDR3 nucleotides read TGTGCCAGCAGCCCTGTCAGGGACAGGGACACTGAAGCTTTCTTT. It encodes CASSPVRDRDTEAFF. Full variable domain (rest looked up from reference TRBV28 and TRBJ1-1): DVKVTQSSRYLVKRTGEKVFLECVQDMDHENMFWYRQDPGLGLRLIYFSYDVKMKEKGDIPEGYSVSREKKERFSLILESASTNQTSMYLCASSPVRDRDTEAFFGQGTRLTVV.